This T cell receptor beta chain was found in a study of blood T cell repertoires in COVID-19. Deletions cut 4 bases from V and 0 bases from J, with 9 bases between. The CDR3 covers 15 residues. Germline lookup yields CDR1 LNHDA and CDR2 SQIVND (reference sequence). The method was immunoSEQ multiplex PCR; TCRdb's version includes in-frame clones alone and lacks a portion of them. The data show approximately 350,000 clones, 80% to 85% seen once. The sequenced sample was PBMCs or T cells enriched from blood (not recorded which). V is TRBV19 and J is TRBJ1-4; D unresolved. The TCR was taken from a woman aged 45 to 65 who had recovered from COVID-19. The CDR3 coding sequence is TGTGCCAGTAGTACCCTGTCAGCAACTAATGAAAAACTGTTTTTT. This gives the protein CASSTLSATNEKLFF.